The following is a T cell receptor (beta chain) sequence with its context. Its matching antigen is unknown. A junction boundary mismatches the germline segment, possibly from a read error. In the same sample, other DNA sequences code for this CDR3. CDR3 size: 13 residues. Germline V gene data show CDR1 as SEHNR and CDR2 as FQNEAQ (reference sequence). This sample stems from a study of cytomegalovirus exposure and HLA in healthy donors. With 60 Vbeta and 13 Jbeta primers, the PCR was carried out. Clones were sequenced by immunoSEQ multiplex PCR, and TCRdb holds only the in-frame ones, with some missing. Among fewer than 200,000 clones listed, roughly 70% were seen once. The study's findings and limits: Presence/absence analyses took donor sequencing depth as roughly uniform.

What was sequenced was PBMCs. This rearrangement joins TRBV7-9 to TRBJ1-1; maybe TRBD1 (6 bases). This TCR came from a young woman in good health and CMV-seropositive. Written as DNA, the CDR3 is TGTGCCAGTAGCTTCCAGGGGATCGCTGAAGCTTTCTTT. The encoded protein is CASSFQGIAEAFF.